The present T cell receptor beta chain was sequenced within a study of OX40 agonist ivuxolimab in advanced cancers. Notes on the study in general: Some nonresponders also had low normalized T-cell clonal expansion.

TCRdb keeps only in-frame clones here, not all; method: immunoSEQ multiplex PCR. This table holds approximately 54,000 clones, roughly 90% found once. A word on this clone: Antigen unknown.

Sequencing used CD4+ or CD8+ T cells sorted from blood, obtained in a trial of the OX40 agonist ivuxolimab. The source is an adult with an advanced solid tumor such as melanoma, head and neck, liver or kidney cancer.

As DNA, the CDR3 is TGCGCCAGCAGCTCCACCTACGAGCAGTACTTC. Translated: CASSSTYEQYF. V gene TRBV5-1 combines with J gene TRBJ2-7; D is unresolved. CDR3 size: 11 residues. Trimming shortened V by 3 bases and J by 2 bases, and 3 bases separated the two germline ends. Germline V lookup: CDR1 SGHRS, CDR2 YFSETQ.